Following are 6 T cell receptor beta chains from one sample sequenced in a study of shared clonotypes between healthy human individuals. Sequencing used immunoSEQ multiplex PCR; TCRdb keeps in-frame clones, though not all of them. The sample lists over 950,000 clones, about 80% seen once, with roughly 0.83% in the top ten. The sample comprised memory CD4+ T cells from PBMCs. Subset defined: CD45RA-negative fraction. Receptors were obtained from a man aged 18-30 years in good health. Some clones in this sample may be carry-over from other donors' samples.

V and J are TRBV7-9 and TRBJ1-4; 8 bases agree with TRBD1. Germline V gives CDR1 SEHNR, CDR2 FQNEAQ (reference sequence). CDR3 length: 17 amino acids. V was pared by 5 bases and J by 0 bases, with 8 bases of the junction left unmatched. CDR3 in DNA: TGTGCCAGCAGCCCCCGGGACAGGCGAACAACTAATGAAAAACTGTTTTTT. Protein sequence: CASSPRDRRTTNEKLFF.

This clone was counted only a few times. The chain uses TRBV11-2 and TRBJ2-7; 8 bases fit TRBD2. CDR1 and CDR2 (germline): SGHAT, FQNNGV. This CDR3 region has 16 residues. With 3 bases clipped from V and 0 bases from J, the junction kept 7 bases outside the gene matches. The CDR3, as DNA: TGTGCCAGCAGCTTCTTTTCTAGCGGGCCCTCCTACGAGCAGTACTTC. It encodes CASSFFSSGPSYEQYF.

The chain couples TRBV5-5 to TRBJ1-5; D is perhaps TRBD1 (5 bases). Trimming pared 4 bases from V and 3 bases from J, leaving 14 bases between. There are 15 residues in the CDR3. Germline V gives CDR1 SGHKS, CDR2 YYEKEE (reference sequence). The CDR3 spells CASSPGPGANQPQHF. CDR3 DNA: TGTGCCAGCAGCCCCGGCCCCGGGGCCAATCAGCCCCAGCATTTT.

This clone came up once. The chain combines TRBV7-2 with TRBJ2-1, with TRBD2 matching over 13 bases. The trim removed 5 bases at V and 5 bases at J, leaving 3 bases unmatched. The V gene's germline CDR1 is SGHTA and CDR2 FQGNSA. The CDR3 runs 15 residues. CDR3 region: CASSPGTSGNNEQFF. CDR3 coding DNA: TGTGCCAGCAGCCCCGGGACTAGCGGGAACAATGAGCAGTTCTTC.

V is TRBV28 and J is TRBJ2-7; TRBD1 matches 8 bases. The trim removed 6 bases at V and 4 bases at J, leaving 11 bases unmatched. There are 15 residues in the CDR3. Germline lookup yields CDR1 MDHEN and CDR2 SYDVKM. CDR3 DNA: TGTGCCAGCAGCTATCCCGGGACAGGAGCTTACGAGCAGTACTTC. This sequence encodes CASSYPGTGAYEQYF.

V usage is TRBV4-3 and J usage is TRBJ1-2; no reliable D call. Germline V gives CDR1 LGHNA, CDR2 YSLEER. The CDR3 sequence is 15 residues long. V lost 0 bases to trimming and J lost 4 bases, with 12 bases between them. This CDR3 reads CASSQDTVPTYGYTF. The CDR3 DNA reads as TGCGCCAGCAGCCAAGATACAGTCCCCACCTATGGCTACACCTTC.